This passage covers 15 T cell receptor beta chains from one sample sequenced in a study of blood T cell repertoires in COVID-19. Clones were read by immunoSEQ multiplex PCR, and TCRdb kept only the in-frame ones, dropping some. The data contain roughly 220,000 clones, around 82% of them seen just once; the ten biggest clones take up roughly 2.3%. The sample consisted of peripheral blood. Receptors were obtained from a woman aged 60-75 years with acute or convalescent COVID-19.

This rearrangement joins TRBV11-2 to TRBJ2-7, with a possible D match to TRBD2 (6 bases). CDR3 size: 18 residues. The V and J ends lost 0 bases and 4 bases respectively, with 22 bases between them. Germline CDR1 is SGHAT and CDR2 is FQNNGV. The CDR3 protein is CASSLESAGMVVDYEQYF. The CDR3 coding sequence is TGTGCCAGCAGCTTAGAGAGTGCGGGGATGGTCGTGGATTACGAGCAGTACTTC.

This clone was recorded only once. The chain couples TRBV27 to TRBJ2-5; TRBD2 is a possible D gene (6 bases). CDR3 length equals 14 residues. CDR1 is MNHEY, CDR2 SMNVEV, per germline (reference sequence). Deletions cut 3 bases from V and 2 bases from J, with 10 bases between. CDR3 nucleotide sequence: TGTGCCAGCAGTTTTTGGGGGGATCAAGAGACCCAGTACTTC. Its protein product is CASSFWGDQETQYF.

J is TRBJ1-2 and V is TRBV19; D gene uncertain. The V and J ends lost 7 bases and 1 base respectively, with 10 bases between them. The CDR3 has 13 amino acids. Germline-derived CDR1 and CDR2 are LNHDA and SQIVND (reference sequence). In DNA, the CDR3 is TGTGCCAGTACTGCAGGTCTTAACTATGGCTACACCTTC. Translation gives CASTAGLNYGYTF.

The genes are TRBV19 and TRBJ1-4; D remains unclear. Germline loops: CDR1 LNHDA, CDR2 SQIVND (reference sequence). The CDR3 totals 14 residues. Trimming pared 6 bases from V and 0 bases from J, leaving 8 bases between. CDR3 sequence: CASRVTATNEKLFF. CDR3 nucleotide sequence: TGTGCCAGTAGAGTCACAGCAACTAATGAAAAACTGTTTTTT. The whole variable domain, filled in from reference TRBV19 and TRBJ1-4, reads DGGITQSPKYLFRKEGQNVTLSCEQNLNHDAMYWYRQDPGQGLRLIYYSQIVNDFQKGDIAEGYSVSREKKESFPLTVTSAQKNPTAFYLCASRVTATNEKLFFGSGTQLSVL.

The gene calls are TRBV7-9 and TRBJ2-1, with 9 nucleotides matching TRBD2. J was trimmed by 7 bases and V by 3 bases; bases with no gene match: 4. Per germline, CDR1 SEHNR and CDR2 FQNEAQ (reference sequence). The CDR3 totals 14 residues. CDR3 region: CASSLAGGPNEQFF. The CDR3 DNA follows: TGTGCCAGCAGCTTGGCGGGGGGGCCTAATGAGCAGTTCTTC.

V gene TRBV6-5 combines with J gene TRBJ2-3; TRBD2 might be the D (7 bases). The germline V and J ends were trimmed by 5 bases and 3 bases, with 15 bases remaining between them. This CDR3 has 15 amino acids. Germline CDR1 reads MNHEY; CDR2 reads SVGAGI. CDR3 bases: TGTGCCAGCAGTCGGGGGGCGATGGGAACAGATACGCAGTATTTT. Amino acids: CASSRGAMGTDTQYF.

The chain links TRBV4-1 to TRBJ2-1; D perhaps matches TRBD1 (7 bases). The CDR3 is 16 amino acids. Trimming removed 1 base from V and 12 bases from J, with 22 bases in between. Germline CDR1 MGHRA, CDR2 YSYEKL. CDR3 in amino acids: CASSQARTGGASGQFF. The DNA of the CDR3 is TGCGCCAGCAGCCAAGCCAGGACAGGCGGGGCGAGTGGGCAGTTCTTC.

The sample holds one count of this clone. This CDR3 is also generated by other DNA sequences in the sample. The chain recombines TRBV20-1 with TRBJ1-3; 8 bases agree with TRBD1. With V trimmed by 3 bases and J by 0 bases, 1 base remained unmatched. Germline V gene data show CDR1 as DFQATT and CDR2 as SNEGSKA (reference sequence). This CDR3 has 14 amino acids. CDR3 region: CSASQGASGNTIYF. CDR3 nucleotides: TGCAGTGCTAGTCAGGGGGCCTCTGGAAACACCATATATTTT.

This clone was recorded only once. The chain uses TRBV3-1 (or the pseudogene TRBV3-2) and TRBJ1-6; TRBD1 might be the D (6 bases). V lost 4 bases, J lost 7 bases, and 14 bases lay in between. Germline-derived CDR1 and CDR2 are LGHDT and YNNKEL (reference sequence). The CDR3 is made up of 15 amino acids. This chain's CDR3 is CASSLQGSWNSPLHF. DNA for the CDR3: TGTGCCAGCAGCCTACAGGGATCCTGGAATTCACCCCTCCACTTT.

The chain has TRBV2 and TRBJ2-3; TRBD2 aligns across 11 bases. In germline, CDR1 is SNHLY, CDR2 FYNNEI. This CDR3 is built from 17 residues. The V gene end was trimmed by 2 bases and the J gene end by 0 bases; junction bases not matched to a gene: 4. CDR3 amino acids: CASSEPSGGRSTDTQYF. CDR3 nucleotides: TGTGCCAGCAGTGAACCTAGCGGGGGGCGCAGCACAGATACGCAGTATTTT.

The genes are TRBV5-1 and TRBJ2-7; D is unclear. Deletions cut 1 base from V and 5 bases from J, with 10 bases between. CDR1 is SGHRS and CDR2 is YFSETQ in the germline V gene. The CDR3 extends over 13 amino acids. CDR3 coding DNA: TGCGCCAGCAGCTTGAGGAGCGCGGACGAGCAGTACTTC. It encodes CASSLRSADEQYF.

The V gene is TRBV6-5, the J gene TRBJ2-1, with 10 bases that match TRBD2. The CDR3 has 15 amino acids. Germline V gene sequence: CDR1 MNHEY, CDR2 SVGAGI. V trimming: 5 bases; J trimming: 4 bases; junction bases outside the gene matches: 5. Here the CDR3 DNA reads TGTGCCAGCAGTCAATTAGCGGGGGGTTACAATGAGCAGTTCTTC. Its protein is CASSQLAGGYNEQFF.

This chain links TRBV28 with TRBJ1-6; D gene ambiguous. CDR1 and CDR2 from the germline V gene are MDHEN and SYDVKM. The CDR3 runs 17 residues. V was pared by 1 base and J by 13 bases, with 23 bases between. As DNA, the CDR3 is TGTGCCAGCAGTTTATTTCCGTTAGCGCCCCAAATCGTTCCCCTCCACTTT. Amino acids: CASSLFPLAPQIVPLHF.

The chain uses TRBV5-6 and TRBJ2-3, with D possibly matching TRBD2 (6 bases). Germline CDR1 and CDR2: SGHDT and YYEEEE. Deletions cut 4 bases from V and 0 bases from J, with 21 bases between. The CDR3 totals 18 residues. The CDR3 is CASSLPGLAGRSTDTQYF. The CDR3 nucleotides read TGTGCCAGCAGCCTTCCGGGACTGGCTGGCCGTAGCACAGATACGCAGTATTTT.

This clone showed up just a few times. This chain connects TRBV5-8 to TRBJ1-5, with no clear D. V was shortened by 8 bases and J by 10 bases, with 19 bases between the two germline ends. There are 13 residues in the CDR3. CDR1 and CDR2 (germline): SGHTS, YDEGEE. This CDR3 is CASGPGKPGPQHF. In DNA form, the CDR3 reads TGTGCCAGTGGCCCGGGTAAACCCGGTCCCCAGCATTTT.